This T cell receptor beta chain comes out of a study of T cell changes during pregnancy in multiple sclerosis. Sequencing used immunoSEQ multiplex PCR; TCRdb keeps in-frame clones, though not all of them. The sample consists of about 46,000 clones, about 91% of them appearing once. Trimming cost V 9 bases and J 2 bases; bases outside gene matches: 5. CDR3 length equals 13 residues. Germline-derived CDR1 and CDR2 are SNHLY and FYNNEI. The material sequenced was CD8+ T cells from peripheral blood mononuclear cells, taken after pregnancy. The clonotype originates from a female donor with multiple sclerosis, enrolled in a pregnancy study. V and J are TRBV2 and TRBJ2-3; 7 nucleotides match TRBD2. Here the CDR3 DNA reads TGTGCCAGACGCGGGGACTACACAGATACGCAGTATTTT. As protein: CARRGDYTDTQYF.